This is a list of T cell receptor beta chains from one sample in a study of shared clonotypes between healthy human individuals. Sequenced by immunoSEQ multiplex PCR; TCRdb stores in-frame clones only, minus some. Of more than 500,000 clones in the sample, roughly 95% were seen once. The sequenced material came from naive CD8+ T cells sorted from blood. The receptor set was obtained from a woman aged 25-40 years in good health. The CDR3 runs from the conserved cysteine through the conserved F or W. A D gene is named only where the DNA matches it firmly. Some rows mark clone size as missing; the rest say once, few, many or name a class of expanded clone.

clone size: -
D gene: TRBD1
J gene: TRBJ1-5
V gene: TRBV7-8
CDR3 DNA: TGTGCCACAAAACAGGGGGCTGGGCAGCCCCAGCATTTT
CDR3 protein: CATKQGAGQPQHF

clone size: -
D gene: -
J gene: TRBJ1-2
V gene: TRBV7-9
CDR3 DNA: TGTGCCAGCAGTCAGACAGACTATGGCTACACCTTC
CDR3 protein: CASSQTDYGYTF

clone size: -
D gene: -
J gene: TRBJ2-7
V gene: TRBV10-2
CDR3 DNA: TGCGCCAGCGGTCCTACAGGGTCCTACGAGCAGTACTTC
CDR3 protein: CASGPTGSYEQYF

clone size: -
D gene: -
J gene: TRBJ2-2
V gene: TRBV21-1
CDR3 DNA: TGTGCCAGCAGCAAGACAGGGGTAAACACCGGGGAGCTGTTTTTT
CDR3 protein: CASSKTGVNTGELFF

clone size: -
D gene: -
J gene: TRBJ2-7
V gene: TRBV27
CDR3 DNA: TGTGCCAGCAGTTTATTTAGCAACTCCTACGAGCAGTACTTC
CDR3 protein: CASSLFSNSYEQYF

clone size: -
D gene: -
J gene: TRBJ2-7
V gene: TRBV10-1
CDR3 DNA: TGCGCCAGCGGCCGTCTTGGGACCGTCGACGAGCAGTACTTC
CDR3 protein: CASGRLGTVDEQYF

clone size: -
D gene: -
J gene: TRBJ1-1
V gene: TRBV6-5
CDR3 DNA: TGTGCCAGCAGTTACTCGACGGGTTCACCATTATCTGGGGTTTTCTTT
CDR3 protein: CASSYSTGSPLSGVFF

clone size: -
D gene: TRBD1
J gene: TRBJ2-2
V gene: TRBV19
CDR3 DNA: TGTGCCAGTAGGATCCGGGACAGGCTCAACACCGGGGAGCTGTTTTTT
CDR3 protein: CASRIRDRLNTGELFF

clone size: once
D gene: -
J gene: TRBJ2-7
V gene: TRBV4-1
CDR3 DNA: TGCGCCAGCAGCCAAGGGGGTGGGGGAGAGCAGTACTTC
CDR3 protein: CASSQGGGGEQYF

clone size: -
D gene: -
J gene: TRBJ1-2
V gene: TRBV2
CDR3 DNA: TGTGCCAGCATTATGGGGATCGACTATGGCTACACCTTC
CDR3 protein: CASIMGIDYGYTF

clone size: -
D gene: -
J gene: TRBJ1-4
V gene: TRBV19
CDR3 DNA: TGTGCCAGTACCCCCGACAGAGAAGGAACTAATGAAAAACTGTTTTTT
CDR3 protein: CASTPDREGTNEKLFF

clone size: -
D gene: -
J gene: TRBJ1-4
V gene: TRBV15
CDR3 DNA: TGTGCCACCAGCAGAGACAGGGAGGAGGGTGAAAAACTGTTTTTT
CDR3 protein: CATSRDREEGEKLFF

clone size: once
D gene: TRBD1
J gene: TRBJ1-2
V gene: TRBV6-6
CDR3 DNA: TGTGCCAGCAGTCCGTACAGGGGAAGCTATGGCTACACCTTC
CDR3 protein: CASSPYRGSYGYTF

clone size: -
D gene: -
J gene: TRBJ2-7
V gene: TRBV5-3
CDR3 DNA: TGTGCCAGCAGCCCGGCTGACTCCTACGAGCAGTACTTC
CDR3 protein: CASSPADSYEQYF

clone size: -
D gene: -
J gene: TRBJ2-3
V gene: TRBV6-4
CDR3 DNA: TGTGCCAGCAGTGAGCGGGGCTCAGATACGCAGTATTTT
CDR3 protein: CASSERGSDTQYF

clone size: -
D gene: TRBD2
J gene: TRBJ2-7
V gene: TRBV27
CDR3 DNA: TGTGCCAGCAGTTTGGGACTAGCGTACTACGAGCAGTACTTC
CDR3 protein: CASSLGLAYYEQYF

clone size: -
D gene: TRBD1
J gene: TRBJ2-7
V gene: TRBV28
CDR3 DNA: TGTGCCAGCAGGTCCCCGACAGGGTTCTACGAGCAGTACTTC
CDR3 protein: CASRSPTGFYEQYF

clone size: -
D gene: -
J gene: TRBJ2-2
V gene: TRBV2
CDR3 DNA: TGTGCCAGCAGGGGCCTCGGGGGCCACGGGGGGGAGCTGTTTTTT
CDR3 protein: CASRGLGGHGGELFF

clone size: -
D gene: -
J gene: TRBJ1-4
V gene: TRBV19
CDR3 DNA: TGTGCCAGTAGTATAGTGCCAGCAACTAATGAAAAACTGTTTTTT
CDR3 protein: CASSIVPATNEKLFF

clone size: few
D gene: -
J gene: TRBJ2-1
V gene: TRBV9
CDR3 DNA: TGTGCCAGCCGGGGCAGGCGAGACAATGAGCAGTTCTTC
CDR3 protein: CASRGRRDNEQFF

clone size: -
D gene: -
J gene: TRBJ2-7
V gene: TRBV27
CDR3 DNA: TGTGCCAGCAGTTCCGGACAGTCGTCCTACGAGCAGTACTTC
CDR3 protein: CASSSGQSSYEQYF

clone size: -
D gene: -
J gene: TRBJ2-7
V gene: TRBV28
CDR3 DNA: TGTGCCAGCAGTGGCCCCGGGGCTGTGGACGAGCAGTACTTC
CDR3 protein: CASSGPGAVDEQYF

clone size: -
D gene: TRBD2
J gene: TRBJ2-3
V gene: TRBV5-1
CDR3 DNA: TGCGCCAGCAGCTCGACTAGCGGGGACTACACAGATACGCAGTATTTT
CDR3 protein: CASSSTSGDYTDTQYF

clone size: -
D gene: -
J gene: TRBJ1-1
V gene: TRBV7-9
CDR3 DNA: TGTGCCAGCAGCTTTGGGGGCCTTGGAGAAGCTTTCTTT
CDR3 protein: CASSFGGLGEAFF

clone size: once
D gene: -
J gene: TRBJ2-7
V gene: TRBV7-9
CDR3 DNA: TGTGCCAGCAGCTCTCCCATGGGTGAGCAGTACTTC
CDR3 protein: CASSSPMGEQYF

clone size: -
D gene: -
J gene: TRBJ1-1
V gene: TRBV25-1
CDR3 DNA: TGTGCCAGCAGTGAATATCTGGAAACTGAAGCTTTCTTT
CDR3 protein: CASSEYLETEAFF

clone size: once
D gene: TRBD1
J gene: TRBJ2-7
V gene: TRBV4-1
CDR3 DNA: TGCGCCAGCAGCCAGGGACAGGGGGCAGGTACGGGGTACGAGCAGTACTTC
CDR3 protein: CASSQGQGAGTGYEQYF

clone size: -
D gene: -
J gene: TRBJ2-2
V gene: TRBV5-6
CDR3 DNA: TGTGCCAGCAGCTTGGGGTGGACCACCGGGGAGCTGTTTTTT
CDR3 protein: CASSLGWTTGELFF

clone size: -
D gene: TRBD2
J gene: TRBJ2-7
V gene: TRBV28
CDR3 DNA: TGTGCCAGCAGTACCGGGGGACTAGCGGAGCTCTACGAGCAGTACTTC
CDR3 protein: CASSTGGLAELYEQYF

clone size: -
D gene: TRBD1
J gene: TRBJ1-5
V gene: TRBV15
CDR3 DNA: TGTGCCACCAGCACGTGGACAGGGCTTCAGCCCCAGCATTTT
CDR3 protein: CATSTWTGLQPQHF

clone size: once
D gene: -
J gene: TRBJ2-1
V gene: TRBV5-6
CDR3 DNA: TGTGCCAGCAGCTTGGAGGGGACTGGAGGGTACAATGAGCAGTTCTTC
CDR3 protein: CASSLEGTGGYNEQFF

clone size: -
D gene: -
J gene: TRBJ2-1
V gene: TRBV27
CDR3 DNA: TGTGCCAGCAGTCCCTCGAGGGTAGGATACAATGAGCAGTTCTTC
CDR3 protein: CASSPSRVGYNEQFF

clone size: -
D gene: -
J gene: TRBJ1-1
V gene: TRBV27
CDR3 DNA: TGTGCCAGCAGTTTATACCGGGGGTACACTGAAGCTTTCTTT
CDR3 protein: CASSLYRGYTEAFF

clone size: -
D gene: TRBD2
J gene: TRBJ2-7
V gene: TRBV4-1
CDR3 DNA: TGCGCCAGCAGCCAAGCCCCGCTAGCGGGAGGATACGAGCAGTACTTC
CDR3 protein: CASSQAPLAGGYEQYF

clone size: -
D gene: -
J gene: TRBJ2-7
V gene: TRBV4-1
CDR3 DNA: TGCGCCAGCAGCCAGGGGACGTCCACTTTCTACGAGCAGTACTTC
CDR3 protein: CASSQGTSTFYEQYF

clone size: -
D gene: -
J gene: TRBJ1-5
V gene: TRBV4-2
CDR3 DNA: TGTGCCAGCAGCCAAGATGAGGGAGGGCGGCAGCCCCAGCATTTT
CDR3 protein: CASSQDEGGRQPQHF

clone size: -
D gene: TRBD2
J gene: TRBJ2-7
V gene: TRBV27
CDR3 DNA: TGTGCCAGCAGTAAGGGACTAGCTAACGAGCAGTACTTC
CDR3 protein: CASSKGLANEQYF

clone size: -
D gene: -
J gene: TRBJ2-7
V gene: TRBV28
CDR3 DNA: TGTGCCAGCAAGGAACTGGGGGCAGGGTACGAGCAGTACTTC
CDR3 protein: CASKELGAGYEQYF

clone size: -
D gene: -
J gene: TRBJ2-7
V gene: TRBV9
CDR3 DNA: TGTGCCAGCAGCGGATCGACAGGAGAGGGGTATCCTCACGAGCAGTACTTC
CDR3 protein: CASSGSTGEGYPHEQYF

clone size: -
D gene: -
J gene: TRBJ2-5
V gene: TRBV28
CDR3 DNA: TGTGCCAGCAGTTTACTGGGGGAGACCCAGTACTTC
CDR3 protein: CASSLLGETQYF

clone size: -
D gene: -
J gene: TRBJ2-5
V gene: TRBV29-1
CDR3 DNA: TGCAGCGTTGAAGGCGGGGAATGGGAGACCCAGTACTTC
CDR3 protein: CSVEGGEWETQYF

clone size: -
D gene: TRBD1
J gene: TRBJ2-7
V gene: TRBV9
CDR3 DNA: TGTGCCAGCAGCGTAGCTCGGGACAGTCCCTACGAGCAGTACTTC
CDR3 protein: CASSVARDSPYEQYF

clone size: -
D gene: -
J gene: TRBJ2-3
V gene: TRBV15
CDR3 DNA: TGTGCCACCAGCACCAGACTAGTATCGAGCACAGATACGCAGTATTTT
CDR3 protein: CATSTRLVSSTDTQYF

clone size: -
D gene: -
J gene: TRBJ2-1
V gene: TRBV13
CDR3 DNA: TGTGCCAGCAGCCAGAGGGGATTTCCCCATTTCAATGAGCAGTTCTTC
CDR3 protein: CASSQRGFPHFNEQFF

clone size: -
D gene: -
J gene: TRBJ1-1
V gene: TRBV27
CDR3 DNA: TGTGCCAGCAGTTTGGGATGGGGTGAAGCTTTCTTT
CDR3 protein: CASSLGWGEAFF

clone size: -
D gene: -
J gene: TRBJ2-1
V gene: TRBV5-6
CDR3 DNA: TGTGCCAGCAGCCGGATATCCTACAATGAGCAGTTCTTC
CDR3 protein: CASSRISYNEQFF